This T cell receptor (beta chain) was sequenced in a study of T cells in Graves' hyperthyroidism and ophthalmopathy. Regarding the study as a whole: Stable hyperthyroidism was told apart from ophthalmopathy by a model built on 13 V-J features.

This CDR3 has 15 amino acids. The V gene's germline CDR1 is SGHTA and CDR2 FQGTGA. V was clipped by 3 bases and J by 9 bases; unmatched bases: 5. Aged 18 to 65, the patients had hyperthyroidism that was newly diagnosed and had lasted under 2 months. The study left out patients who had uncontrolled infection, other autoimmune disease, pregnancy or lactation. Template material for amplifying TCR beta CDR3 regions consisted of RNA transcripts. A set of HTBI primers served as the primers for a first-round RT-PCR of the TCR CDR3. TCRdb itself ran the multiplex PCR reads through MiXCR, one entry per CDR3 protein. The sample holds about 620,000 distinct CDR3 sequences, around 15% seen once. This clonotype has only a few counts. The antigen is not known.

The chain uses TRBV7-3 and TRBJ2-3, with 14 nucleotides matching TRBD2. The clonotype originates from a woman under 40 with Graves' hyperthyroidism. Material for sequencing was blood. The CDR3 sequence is CASSLGLAGEGTQYF. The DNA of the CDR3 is TGTGCCAGCAGCTTGGGACTAGCGGGAGAGGGGACGCAGTATTTT. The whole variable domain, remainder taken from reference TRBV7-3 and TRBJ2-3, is GAGVSQTPSNKVTEKGKYVELRCDPISGHTALYWYRQSLGQGPEFLIYFQGTGAADDSGLPNDRFFAVRPEGSVSTLKIQRTERGDSAVYLCASSLGLAGEGTQYFGPGTRLTVL.